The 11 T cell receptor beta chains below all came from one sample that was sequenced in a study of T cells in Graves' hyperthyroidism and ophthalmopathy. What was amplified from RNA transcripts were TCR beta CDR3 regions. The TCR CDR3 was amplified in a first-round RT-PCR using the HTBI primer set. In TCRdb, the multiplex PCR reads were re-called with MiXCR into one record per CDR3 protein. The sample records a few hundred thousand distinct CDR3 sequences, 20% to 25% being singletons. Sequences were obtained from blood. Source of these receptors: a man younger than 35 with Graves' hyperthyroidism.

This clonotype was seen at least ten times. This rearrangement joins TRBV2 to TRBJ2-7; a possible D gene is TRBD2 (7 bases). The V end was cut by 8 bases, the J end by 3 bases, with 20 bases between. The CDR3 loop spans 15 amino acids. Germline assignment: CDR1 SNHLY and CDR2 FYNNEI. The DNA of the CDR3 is TGTGCCAGCCTAGGGGGGAGGGAGGCCAACTACGAGCAGTACTTC. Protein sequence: CASLGGREANYEQYF.

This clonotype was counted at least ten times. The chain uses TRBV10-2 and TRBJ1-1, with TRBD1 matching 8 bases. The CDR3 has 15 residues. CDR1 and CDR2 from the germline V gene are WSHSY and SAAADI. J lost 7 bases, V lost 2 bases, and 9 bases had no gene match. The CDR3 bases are TGCGCCAGCAGTGAGGGGCAGGGGGCGAGGAATGAAGCTTTCTTT. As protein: CASSEGQGARNEAFF.

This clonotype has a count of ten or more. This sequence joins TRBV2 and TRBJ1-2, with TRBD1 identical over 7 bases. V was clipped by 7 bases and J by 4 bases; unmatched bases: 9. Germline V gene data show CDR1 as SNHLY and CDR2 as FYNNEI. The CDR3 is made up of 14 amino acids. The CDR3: CASTRTGDLYGYTF. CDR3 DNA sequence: TGTGCCAGCACCCGGACAGGAGACCTCTATGGCTACACCTTC.

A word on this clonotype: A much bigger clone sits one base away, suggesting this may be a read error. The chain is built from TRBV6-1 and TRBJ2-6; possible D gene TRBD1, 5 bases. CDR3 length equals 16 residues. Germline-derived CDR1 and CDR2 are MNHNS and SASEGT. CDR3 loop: CASSLSALSGAYVLTF. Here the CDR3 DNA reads TGTGCCAGCAGCTTGTCAGCCCTTTCTGGGGCCTACGTCCTGACTTTC.

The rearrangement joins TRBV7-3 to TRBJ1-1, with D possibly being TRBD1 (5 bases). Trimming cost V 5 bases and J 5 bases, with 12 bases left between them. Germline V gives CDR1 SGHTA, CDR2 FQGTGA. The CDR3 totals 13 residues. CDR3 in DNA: TGTGCCAGCAGCCAACGCCGGGGGACTGAAGCTTTCTTT. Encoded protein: CASSQRRGTEAFF.

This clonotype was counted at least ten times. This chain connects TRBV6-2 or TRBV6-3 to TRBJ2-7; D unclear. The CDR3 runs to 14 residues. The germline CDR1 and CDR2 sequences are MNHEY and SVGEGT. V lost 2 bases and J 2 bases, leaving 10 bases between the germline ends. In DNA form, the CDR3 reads TGTGCCAGCAGTTACCTTGGAGCGACCTACGAGCAGTACTTC. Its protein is CASSYLGATYEQYF.

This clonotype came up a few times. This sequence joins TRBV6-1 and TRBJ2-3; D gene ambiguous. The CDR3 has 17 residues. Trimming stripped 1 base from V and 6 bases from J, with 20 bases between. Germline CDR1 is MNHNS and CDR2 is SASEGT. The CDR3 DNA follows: TGTGCCAGCAGTGAAGGGTCATACCTGAATGGGGTCGATACGCAGTATTTT. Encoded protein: CASSEGSYLNGVDTQYF.

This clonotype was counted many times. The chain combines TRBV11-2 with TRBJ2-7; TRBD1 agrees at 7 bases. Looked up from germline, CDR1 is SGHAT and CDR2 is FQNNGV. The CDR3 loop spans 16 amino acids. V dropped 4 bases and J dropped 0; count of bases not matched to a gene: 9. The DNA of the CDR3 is TGTGCCAGCAGCTCGCCGACAGGGTCACACTCCTACGAGCAGTACTTC. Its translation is CASSSPTGSHSYEQYF.

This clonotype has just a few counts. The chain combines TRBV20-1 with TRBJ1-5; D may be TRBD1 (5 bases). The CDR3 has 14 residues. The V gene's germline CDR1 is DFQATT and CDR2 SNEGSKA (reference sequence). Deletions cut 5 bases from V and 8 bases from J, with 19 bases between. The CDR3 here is CSAVGVASGEPQHF. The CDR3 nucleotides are TGCAGTGCTGTAGGGGTTGCATCTGGTGAGCCCCAGCATTTT.

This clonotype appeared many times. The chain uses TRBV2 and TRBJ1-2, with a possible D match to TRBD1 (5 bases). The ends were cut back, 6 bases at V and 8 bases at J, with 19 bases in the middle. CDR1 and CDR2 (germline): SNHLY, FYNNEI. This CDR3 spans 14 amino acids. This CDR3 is CASRPRDDGRGYTF. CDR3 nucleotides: TGTGCCAGCAGACCCCGGGACGACGGTCGAGGCTACACCTTC.

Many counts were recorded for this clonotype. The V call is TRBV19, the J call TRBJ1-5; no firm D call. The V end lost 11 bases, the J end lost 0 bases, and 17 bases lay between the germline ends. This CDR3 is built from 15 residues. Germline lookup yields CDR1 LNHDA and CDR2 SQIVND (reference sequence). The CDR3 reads CASSRADYSNQPQHF. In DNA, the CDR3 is TGTGCCTCCTCTCGGGCGGATTATAGCAATCAGCCCCAGCATTTT.